The next 2 T cell receptor beta chains were all read from a single sample in a study of Ad26.COV2.S vaccination and SARS-CoV-2 variants. The data were produced by immunoSEQ multiplex PCR, yet TCRdb's version contains in-frame clones alone and is incomplete. Among 290,000 or so clones, about 89% were seen once, and the ten largest hold around 3.5%. The sample's treatment: roughly 19 received Ad26.COV2.S at low or high dose, single or two shots; about five received placebo; per-sample allocation not given. Sampling occurred on day 63 after the first vaccine or placebo injection. The sequences come from peripheral blood, collected in a trial of Ad26.COV2.S vaccine versus placebo. These receptors came from a person between 18 and 59 years old who received the Ad26.COV2.S COVID-19 vaccine or a placebo.

The J gene is TRBJ1-1, the V gene TRBV14; 7 bases map to TRBD1. The CDR3 runs 14 residues. J was trimmed by 1 base and V by 9 bases; bases with no gene match: 8. Germline assignment: CDR1 SGHDN and CDR2 FVKESK. The CDR3: CASSPTGKNTEAFF. CDR3 nucleotides: TGTGCCAGTTCGCCGACAGGGAAGAACACTGAAGCTTTCTTT.

The rearrangement uses TRBV7-9 and TRBJ2-3; TRBD2 aligns across 13 bases. The V gene's germline CDR1 is SEHNR and CDR2 FQNEAQ (reference sequence). The CDR3 covers 16 residues. J was trimmed by 2 bases and V by 3 bases; bases with no gene match: 2. The CDR3 here is CASSLGLAGNTDTQYF. Here the CDR3 DNA reads TGTGCCAGCAGCTTGGGACTAGCGGGGAACACAGATACGCAGTATTTT.